The present T cell receptor (beta chain) was sequenced within a study of graft-versus-host responses after intestinal transplantation. Germline V CDR1 and CDR2: SGHRS, YFSETQ. CDR3 size: 14 residues. The ends lost 2 bases at V and 0 bases at J; junction bases unmatched: 0. Study-wide findings and caveats: Patients who carried graft-donor T cell macrochimerism also had high graft-versus-host to host-versus-graft clonal ratios in their allografts.

As to this clone: Its antigen is currently unknown.

Repertoires were generated with immunoSEQ multiplex PCR, while TCRdb's copy carries only in-frame clones and drops some. The data contain some 84,000 clones, approximately 80% of them singletons. The receptor was isolated from a human donor who received an intestinal transplant. This sample comprised unstimulated CD4+ T cells sorted from spleen or lymph node cells, obtained before intestinal transplant. V gene TRBV5-1 combines with J gene TRBJ2-3, with 7 nucleotides matching TRBD1. The CDR3 DNA is TGCGCCAGCAGCTTACAGGGGAGCACAGATACGCAGTATTTT. This translates into CASSLQGSTDTQYF. The whole variable domain, remainder taken from reference TRBV5-1 and TRBJ2-3, is KAGVTQTPRYLIKTRGQQVTLSCSPISGHRSVSWYQQTPGQGLQFLFEYFSETQRNKGNFPGRFSGRQFSNSRSEMNVSTLELGDSALYLCASSLQGSTDTQYFGPGTRLTVL.